The entry that follows covers one T cell receptor beta chain sequence. The source of the sample is a study of cytomegalovirus exposure and HLA in healthy donors. The V segment lost 3 bases and the J segment 3 bases; nucleotides outside the gene matches: 7. This CDR3 is built from 16 residues. From germline, CDR1 is SGDLS and CDR2 YYNGEE. PCR amplification relied on 60 Vbeta primers (plus 13 Jbeta primers). Sequencing was performed with immunoSEQ multiplex PCR; in TCRdb, only in-frame clones are kept and a portion is missing. Here the sample spans 140,000 to 150,000 clones, 82% being singletons. Sequencing input: PBMCs. V gene TRBV9 combines with J gene TRBJ2-7; 12 bases align to TRBD2. The sequence was obtained from a woman aged 55 to 70 in good health and CMV-seropositive. In DNA, the CDR3 is TGTGCCAGCAGCGCCGGGACTAGCGGGTCAGTCTACGAGCAGTACTTC. Translating gives CASSAGTSGSVYEQYF.